The clone carrying this T cell receptor beta chain showed up many times. The sample originates from a study of T cells in Graves' hyperthyroidism and ophthalmopathy. Amplified regions were TCR beta CDR3 sequences from RNA transcripts. HTBI primers were employed in a first-round RT-PCR of the TCR CDR3. TCRdb re-called the multiplex PCR reads with MiXCR, one entry per CDR3 protein. The sample gives 350,000 or so distinct CDR3 sequences, about a sixth of which show up once; roughly a sixth is in the top ten. The sample consisted of blood. The sequence was collected from a woman aged 40 to 50 with Graves' ophthalmopathy.

CDR3 nucleotides: TGTGCCAGCAGCCTCAGTCGGGGCCGATACTATGGCTACACCTTC. Translation gives CASSLSRGRYYGYTF. The rearrangement joins TRBV7-2 to TRBJ1-2; tentative D call: TRBD1 (5 bases). The ends were cut back, 5 bases at V and 3 bases at J, with 16 bases in the middle. Germline V gives CDR1 SGHTA, CDR2 FQGNSA. CDR3 length equals 15 residues.